This TCR beta chain was sequenced in a study of Graves' ophthalmopathy and Graves' hyperthyroidism. Amplification of TCR beta CDR3 regions used RNA transcripts. HTBI-primed first-round RT-PCR preceded second-round multiplex PCR. A single record per CDR3 protein comes from TCRdb applying MiXCR to the multiplex PCR reads. The sample carries hundreds of thousands of distinct CDR3 sequences, about 38% recorded once. CDR1 is SGHNT, CDR2 YENEEA, per germline. V was trimmed by 2 bases and J by 4 bases, leaving 9 bases between them. The CDR3 contains 15 residues. Other autoimmune diseases, uncontrolled infections, pregnancy or lactation ruled patients out of participation.

This TCR derives from an adult man with Graves' ophthalmopathy. The J gene is TRBJ1-6, the V gene TRBV11-3; no firm D call. The sequenced material came from peripheral blood. CDR3 bases: TGTGCCAGCAGCTTATCCCAAGGGTATAATTCACCCCTCCACTTT. This gives the protein CASSLSQGYNSPLHF.